The source of this TCR beta chain is a study of cytomegalovirus exposure and HLA in healthy donors. This PCR relied on a set of 60 Vbeta primers and 13 Jbeta primers. Sequenced by immunoSEQ multiplex PCR; TCRdb stores in-frame clones only, minus some. The sample shows approximately 38,000 clones, 82% of them seen only once. To note about this clone: Its target is unknown.

General study results and limits: Both high specificity and high sensitivity reportedly marked the classifier's diagnosis of cytomegalovirus status.

Germline V gene data show CDR1 as SGDLS and CDR2 as YYNGEE. V lost 0 bases, J lost 6 bases, and 16 bases lay in between. CDR3 size: 16 residues. The TCR originated in a woman younger than 30 in good health and CMV-seropositive. The rearrangement joins TRBV9 to TRBJ2-1, with D possibly matching TRBD1 (6 bases). Source material: PBMCs. The CDR3 bases are TGTGCCAGCAGCGTAGACAGGGACGGGCGCTTCAATGAGCAGTTCTTC. As protein: CASSVDRDGRFNEQFF.